The entry that follows covers one T cell receptor (beta chain) sequence. This clonotype was seen more than once but under ten times. The specificity of this receptor is unknown. It has no much larger one-base neighbor in the sample; base qualities were not kept. Interpreted using the paper, the treatment or condition label stands for: roughly ten-day PBMC culture with coronavirus spike peptide pools or control peptides (ViraFEST assay). The ViraFEST assay, used in the study, expanded antigen-specific T cells with peptide pools and then identified the expanded clonotypes through TCR sequencing. Positive SARS-CoV-2 PCR tests in the convalescent patients dated from March to December 2020, before Alpha, Beta and Delta variants emerged in the United States. Each well held 2 million to 2.5 million PBMCs cultured with around 10 ug/ml peptide pools in IMDM containing around 5% human AB serum and roughly 9 IU/ml IL-2. Half of the culture medium was replaced with fresh IL-2-containing medium on days 3 and 7. CD4+ T cells were isolated after approximately eleven days of culture through negative selection using the EasySep CD4+ T cell isolation kit. PBMCs were separated from whole blood using Ficoll-Paque Plus gradient centrifugation and then either used fresh or cryopreserved at -140C. Each culture condition was generally run in triplicate wells.

Trimming takes 5 bases off V and 4 bases off J; junction bases not matched to a gene: 6. The germline V gene provides CDR1 SGHAT and CDR2 FQNNGV. Spanning cysteine to phenylalanine, the CDR3 consists of 14 amino acids. Only the CDR3 DNA stays, 42 bases, in frame from base 1. This sample was taken from a study of vaccination and CD4 T cells after COVID-19 (dated by TCRdb to between 2021 and 2023). For the study in its entirety: SARS-CoV-2 positivity had been established in the convalescent patients by nasal swab PCR, and mild disease was recorded in some 10 of these patients and severe disease in one. Six males and four females were included in the convalescent cohort, with two Hispanic individuals, seven Caucasians, two Asians and one multiracial person represented. Each participant got two doses of either the Pfizer-BioNTech BNT162b2 vaccine (n=8) or the Moderna mRNA-1273 vaccine (n=2). Post-COVID blood samples were collected from convalescent patients a median of around 100 days after diagnosis, with a range of roughly 35 to 180 days. Post-vaccine blood samples were collected a median of 72 days after the second vaccine dose, ranging from about 13 to 241 days. Culture stimuli were overlapping spike peptide pools from SARS-CoV-2 and from the common cold coronaviruses HCoV-NL63, HCoV-OC43 and HCoV-229E. Control cultures used a CEFX viral epitope pool as positive control, an HIV-1 Nef peptide pool as negative control, or no peptide. In 10 COVID-19 convalescent patients and a few infection-naive healthy vaccine recipients, researchers compared the spike-specific CD4+ TCR repertoire from before mRNA vaccination with the repertoire from after.

The library was obtained by PCR. DNA from cultured CD4+ T cells was subjected to TCR sequencing with the Oncomine TCR Beta short-read assay at the Johns Hopkins FTIC core. Genomic DNA was extracted from the cultured CD4+ T cells with the QIAamp micro DNA kit. The Oncomine TCR Beta libraries from cultured CD4+ T cells were pooled using unique dual indexes and then sequenced on an Illumina iSeq 100. The paper's processing steps were these. Non-productive sequences were removed, and CDR3s not starting with C, not ending with F or W, or shorter than 7 amino acids were discarded. The MANAFEST web application identified antigen-specific clonotypes by comparing peptide-stimulated wells against reference wells and other culture wells. Positive clones required FDR below 0.05, an odds ratio above 5, and productive frequency above 0.1% in at least two of three replicate wells. A clonotype was classed as cross-reactive if the clonotype showed significant expansion both in SARS-CoV-2 spike wells and in at least one common cold coronavirus spike condition. Levenshtein distances (stringdist) and unrooted phylogenetic trees (ape) in R version 3.6.1 were used to assess CDR3 homology. The public reads were reprocessed in TCRdb via fastp at Q25 and MiXCR, keeping in-frame beta chains. Identical CDR3 protein sequences are pooled into one entry, listed with their most common genes and DNA. These V and J calls are TCRdb output, not the study's own analysis. The sample table records roughly 14,000 distinct CDR3 sequences; approximately 48% of these occur just once. Roughly 10% of the sample goes to the ten largest clones.

Points the paper makes about the study in general: In convalescent patients, a median 86.3% of post-vaccine SARS-CoV-2-reactive clones were detected only after vaccination, and vaccine-specific priming was suggested by this finding. The median number of SARS-CoV-2-reactive clonotypes rose from under 25 after infection to a few dozen after vaccination, but the change was not significant. The number of convalescent patients in the study was relatively small, and the study did not examine early timepoints following natural infection. Nearly all vaccine-specific clones in convalescent patients (304 of 307) were mono-reactive for SARS-CoV-2 spike rather than cross-reactive with common cold coronaviruses.

The V and J genes are TRBV11-2 and TRBJ1-2; 8 central bases correspond to TRBD1. The receptor comes from a human donor who had recovered from COVID-19. The starting material was CD4+ T cells from blood, cultured in vitro, obtained before SARS-CoV-2 vaccination. CDR3 region: CASSPSGQGYGYTF. The DNA reads TGTGCCAGCAGCCCATCCGGACAGGGCTATGGCTACACCTTC.